The 32 T cell receptor beta chains presented below share a single source sample, sequenced in a study of T cell responses to AZD1222 COVID-19 vaccine. The method was immunoSEQ multiplex PCR; TCRdb's version includes in-frame clones alone and lacks a portion of them. Altogether approximately 160,000 clones are present, around 90% being singletons, with the ten largest covering about 2.8%. The starting material was peripheral blood, obtained on day 0 of AZD1222 vaccination. These receptors were collected from an adult in good health.

V usage is TRBV14 and J usage is TRBJ1-2, with D unresolved. The CDR3 has 14 amino acids. Germline V gives CDR1 SGHDN, CDR2 FVKESK. Trimming stripped 1 base from V and 4 bases from J, with 10 bases between. DNA for the CDR3: TGTGCCAGCAGCCAAGTCGGCGGATTCTATGGCTACACCTTC. Translating gives CASSQVGGFYGYTF.

This chain uses TRBV24-1 with TRBJ2-2, with 7 bases fitting TRBD2. V lost 5 bases and J lost 1; bases outside the gene matches: 6. The CDR3 consists of 16 residues. The V gene's germline CDR1 is KGHDR and CDR2 SFDVKD. The CDR3 here is CATSATGLGNTGELFF. The CDR3 nucleotides are TGTGCCACCAGTGCTACAGGACTAGGGAACACCGGGGAGCTGTTTTTT.

The chain recombines TRBV30 with TRBJ2-5, with a weak D call TRBD1 (6 bases). Germline CDR1 is GTSNPN and CDR2 is SVGIG (reference sequence). The CDR3 runs to 11 residues. Trimming took 3 bases from V and 7 from J, leaving 9 bases between them. The CDR3, as DNA: TGTGCCTGGAGGACCAGGGGGACCCAGTACTTC. This encodes CAWRTRGTQYF.

This clone came up once. The J gene is TRBJ1-1, the V gene TRBV10-1; TRBD1 aligns across 7 bases. The CDR3 extends over 13 amino acids. V was clipped by 2 bases and J by 5 bases; unmatched bases: 2. The germline CDR1 and CDR2 sequences are WNHNN and SYGVQD (reference sequence). CDR3 sequence reads: CASSETGVTEAFF. The CDR3 region has the DNA TGCGCCAGCAGTGAGACAGGGGTAACTGAAGCTTTCTTT.

This rearrangement joins TRBV5-1 to TRBJ1-1; 9 nucleotides agree with TRBD1. Germline values: CDR1 SGHRS, CDR2 YFSETQ. The junction had 11 bases not matched to a gene; V was cut back by 2 bases and J by 6 bases. The CDR3 consists of 16 residues. The CDR3 DNA reads TGCGCCAGCAGCTTAAACAGGGGGCAAAGAGTCCCTGAAGCTTTCTTT. Translating gives CASSLNRGQRVPEAFF.

The chain carries TRBV3-1 (or the pseudogene TRBV3-2) and TRBJ1-2; D possibly corresponds to TRBD1 (6 bases). Germline lookup yields CDR1 LGHDT and CDR2 YNNKEL (reference sequence). Trimming cost V 1 base and J 5 bases, with 14 bases left between them. The CDR3 covers 15 residues. The CDR3 region has the DNA TGTGCCAGCAGCCAAGCGTTGGGGGCTATTTATGGCTACACCTTC. Its protein product is CASSQALGAIYGYTF.

DNA for the CDR3: TGTGCCAGCAGTCCGGGTAATGAGCAGTTCTTC. This encodes CASSPGNEQFF. V and J are TRBV12-3 or TRBV12-4 and TRBJ2-1; D gene ambiguous. The V gene lost 5 bases and the J gene lost 7 bases, with 6 bases spanning the gap. This CDR3 is 11 amino acids long.

The chain employs TRBV5-1 and TRBJ2-2; 9 bases are shared with TRBD1. The CDR3 sequence is 15 residues long. Trimming at V came to 0 bases and at J to 4 bases, leaving 1 base not matched to a gene. Germline CDR1 SGHRS, CDR2 YFSETQ. For the CDR3, the DNA is TGCGCCAGCAGCTTGGAACAGGGGGCCACCGGGGAGCTGTTTTTT. Protein product: CASSLEQGATGELFF. Using reference TRBV5-1 and TRBJ2-2 for the parts outside the CDR3, the full variable domain is KAGVTQTPRYLIKTRGQQVTLSCSPISGHRSVSWYQQTPGQGLQFLFEYFSETQRNKGNFPGRFSGRQFSNSRSEMNVSTLELGDSALYLCASSLEQGATGELFFGEGSRLTVL.

This chain uses TRBV15 with TRBJ2-5; TRBD1 might be the D (5 bases). CDR1 and CDR2 from the germline V gene are LNHNV and YYDKDF (reference sequence). With 5 bases removed from V and 7 bases from J, the gap between germline ends came to 17 bases. The CDR3 runs to 14 residues. This CDR3 reads CATSRDSPWGTQYF. The CDR3 DNA reads TGTGCCACCAGCCGTGACAGCCCCTGGGGGACCCAGTACTTC.

The rearrangement links TRBV11-3 to TRBJ2-1; 9 bases map to TRBD2. The CDR3 spans 16 residues. CDR1 is SGHNT and CDR2 is YENEEA in the germline V gene. The junction had 10 bases not matched to a gene; V was cut back by 5 bases and J by 5 bases. CDR3 nucleotide sequence: TGTGCCAGCAGCCTTCAGGGCGGGAGGGCGAACAATGAGCAGTTCTTC. Translation: CASSLQGGRANNEQFF.

The chain carries TRBV3-1 (or the pseudogene TRBV3-2) and TRBJ2-7; 8 nucleotides agree with TRBD2. The V segment lost 4 bases and the J segment 1 base; nucleotides outside the gene matches: 6. The CDR3 sequence is 15 residues long. From germline, CDR1 is LGHDT and CDR2 YNNKEL (reference sequence). The CDR3 coding sequence is TGTGCCAGCAGCCTCCGAGCGGGAGAATCCTACGAGCAGTACTTC. This gives the protein CASSLRAGESYEQYF.

J is TRBJ1-4 and V is TRBV19, with TRBD1 as a possible D gene (5 bases). CDR3 length: 17 amino acids. Trimming took 7 bases from V and 7 from J, leaving 25 bases between them. Germline lookup yields CDR1 LNHDA and CDR2 SQIVND (reference sequence). The CDR3 spells CASTPGGTGRLGEKLFF. CDR3 bases: TGTGCCAGTACCCCGGGGGGTACGGGCCGGTTGGGTGAAAAACTGTTTTTT. Using reference TRBV19 and TRBJ1-4 for the parts outside the CDR3, the full variable domain is DGGITQSPKYLFRKEGQNVTLSCEQNLNHDAMYWYRQDPGQGLRLIYYSQIVNDFQKGDIAEGYSVSREKKESFPLTVTSAQKNPTAFYLCASTPGGTGRLGEKLFFGSGTQLSVL.

The chain uses TRBV19 and TRBJ2-7, with D possibly TRBD2 on 5 matching bases. The CDR3 covers 13 residues. Germline V lookup: CDR1 LNHDA, CDR2 SQIVND (reference sequence). With 6 bases removed from V and 5 bases from J, the gap between germline ends came to 14 bases. CDR3 bases: TGTGCCAGTAGGGAAGGATTCGGGAACGAGCAGTACTTC. Translation: CASREGFGNEQYF.

The V and J genes are TRBV27 and TRBJ1-2; D is unresolved. CDR3 size: 14 residues. CDR1 and CDR2 from the germline V gene are MNHEY and SMNVEV (reference sequence). V lost 3 bases, J lost 14 bases, and 22 bases lay in between. CDR3 nucleotides: TGTGCCAGCAGTTTCTCGGGCCGACGGCCTCTGGTTACCTTC. Amino acid sequence: CASSFSGRRPLVTF.

The chain recombines TRBV18 with TRBJ1-5, with 7 bases fitting TRBD1. The CDR3 is made up of 14 amino acids. The germline V gene has CDR1 KGHSH and CDR2 LQKENI. V lost 2 bases and J lost 4; bases outside the gene matches: 2. CDR3 nucleotides: TGTGCCAGCTCACCAGCAGGGGGTAATCAGCCCCAGCATTTT. Translating gives CASSPAGGNQPQHF.

J is TRBJ1-3 and V is TRBV7-9; D gene unclear. This CDR3 is built from 14 residues. Trimming left V 8 bases short and J 3 bases short, with 14 bases between. CDR1 is SEHNR, CDR2 FQNEAQ, per germline (reference sequence). CDR3 region: CASRTGKVGNTIYF. The DNA for the CDR3 is TGTGCCAGCCGAACCGGGAAGGTTGGAAACACCATATATTTT.

This sequence joins TRBV6-6 and TRBJ1-1; D is unclear. In germline, CDR1 is MNHNY, CDR2 SVGAGI (reference sequence). This CDR3 region has 13 residues. V was pared by 4 bases and J by 3 bases, with 9 bases between. The CDR3 coding sequence is TGTGCCAGCAGTTCGTCCAGCTACACTGAAGCTTTCTTT. Translation gives CASSSSSYTEAFF.

The gene calls are TRBV5-1 and TRBJ2-7, with 10 bases matching TRBD1. The CDR3 totals 16 residues. Germline CDR1 is SGHRS and CDR2 is YFSETQ. J gave up 5 bases and V 1 base, and 9 bases lay outside the gene matches. CDR3 DNA: TGCGCCAGCAGCTTGTCACGACAGGGGGCTTCCCACGAGCAGTACTTC. This sequence encodes CASSLSRQGASHEQYF.

This chain uses TRBV7-9 with TRBJ2-1; 10 bases map to TRBD1. Germline CDR1 and CDR2: SEHNR and FQNEAQ (reference sequence). The V and J ends lost 5 bases and 5 bases, in that order; junction bases with no gene match: 6. This CDR3 comprises 15 residues. The CDR3 nucleotides read TGTGCCAGCAGCCCGGGACAGGGGACCGACAATGAGCAGTTCTTC. As protein: CASSPGQGTDNEQFF.

The V call is TRBV27, the J call TRBJ2-7; D is perhaps TRBD1 (5 bases). The CDR3 is 13 residues long. The V and J ends lost 4 bases and 6 bases respectively, with 13 bases between them. CDR1 is MNHEY, CDR2 SMNVEV, per germline (reference sequence). In DNA, the CDR3 is TGTGCCAGCAGTTCGGAAAGGGGTAGCGAGCAGTACTTC. This encodes CASSSERGSEQYF.

The chain carries TRBV28 and TRBJ1-3, with a weak D call TRBD1 (5 bases). This CDR3 has 14 residues. Looked up from germline, CDR1 is MDHEN and CDR2 is SYDVKM. V was shortened by 4 bases and J by 0 bases, with 7 bases between the two germline ends. The CDR3 sequence is CASSWGFSGNTIYF. CDR3 in DNA: TGTGCCAGCAGTTGGGGGTTCTCTGGAAACACCATATATTTT. The entire variable domain, with the rest obtained from reference TRBV28 and TRBJ1-3, is as follows: DVKVTQSSRYLVKRTGEKVFLECVQDMDHENMFWYRQDPGLGLRLIYFSYDVKMKEKGDIPEGYSVSREKKERFSLILESASTNQTSMYLCASSWGFSGNTIYFGEGSWLTVV.

The chain carries TRBV6-5 and TRBJ2-7; D may be TRBD1 (6 bases). Trimming removed 4 bases from V and 0 bases from J, with 10 bases in between. This CDR3 has 14 residues. The V gene's germline CDR1 is MNHEY and CDR2 SVGAGI. CDR3 loop: CASSSDRYSYEQYF. In nucleotides, the CDR3 is TGTGCCAGCAGTTCAGACAGGTACTCCTACGAGCAGTACTTC.

V gene TRBV6-5 combines with J gene TRBJ2-7; D is perhaps TRBD2 (6 bases). This CDR3 region has 15 residues. Trimming removed 9 bases at V and 3 bases at J, with 21 bases between. CDR1 MNHEY and CDR2 SVGAGI come from the germline V gene. The CDR3 bases are TGTGCCAGGTCGGGAGAACCAAAACGTGACTACGAGCAGTACTTC. The encoded protein is CARSGEPKRDYEQYF.

CDR3 bases: TGTGCCTGGATGAAGGCGGGGGGTGGGACCCAGTACTTC. Amino acids: CAWMKAGGGTQYF. This rearrangement joins TRBV30 to TRBJ2-5; 8 bases agree with TRBD2. The CDR3 has 13 residues. With 4 bases clipped from V and 7 bases from J, the junction kept 8 bases outside the gene matches. Germline-derived CDR1 and CDR2 are GTSNPN and SVGIG (reference sequence).

The chain couples TRBV15 to TRBJ2-1, with 10 bases aligning to TRBD2. Germline CDR1 and CDR2: LNHNV and YYDKDF (reference sequence). Unmatched junction bases numbered 8, after V lost 1 base and J lost 8 bases. CDR3 size: 16 residues. CDR3 sequence (DNA): TGTGCCACCAGCAGAGGTGTAGCGGGAGGTATCTATGAGCAGTTCTTC. It codes for CATSRGVAGGIYEQFF.

A note on this clone: Sequence at one end of the junction differs from germline and may be a read error. The CDR3 here is CASSFGQEKHF. The CDR3 DNA follows: TGTGCCAGCAGCTTTGGACAGGAGAAGCACTTC. The chain uses TRBV5-4 and TRBJ2-7, with 7 bases aligning to TRBD1. The germline gives CDR1 SGHNT, CDR2 YYREEE (reference sequence). The CDR3 has 11 residues. Supplemented by reference TRBV5-4 and TRBJ2-7, the full variable domain reads ETGVTQSPTHLIKTRGQQVTLRCSSQSGHNTVSWYQQALGQGPQFIFQYYREEENGRGNFPPRFSGLQFPNYSSELNVNALELDDSALYLCASSFGQEKHFGPGTRLTVT.

This chain links TRBV2 with TRBJ2-4, with D tentatively TRBD2 (6 bases). The CDR3 length is 16 residues. The germline V gene encodes CDR1 SNHLY and CDR2 FYNNEI. The V and J ends lost 4 bases and 1 base respectively, with 14 bases between them. The CDR3 sequence is CASSAQGLRAKNIQYF. CDR3 bases: TGTGCCAGCAGTGCTCAGGGACTCCGGGCCAAAAACATTCAGTACTTC.

The chain uses TRBV30 and TRBJ1-1; no clear D gene. In germline, CDR1 is GTSNPN, CDR2 SVGIG (reference sequence). The ends were cut back, 2 bases at V and 7 bases at J, with 8 bases in the middle. The CDR3 sequence is 11 residues long. The CDR3 sequence is CAWSSQIEAFF. The CDR3 nucleotides read TGTGCCTGGAGTAGCCAGATTGAAGCTTTCTTT. The variable domain in full, completed from reference TRBV30 and TRBJ1-1, reads SQTIHQWPATLVQPVGSPLSLECTVEGTSNPNLYWYRQAAGRGLQLLFYSVGIGQISSEVPQNLSASRPQDRQFILSSKKLLLSDSGFYLCAWSSQIEAFFGQGTRLTVV.

The chain has TRBV7-9 and TRBJ1-1, with a weak D call TRBD1 (5 bases). The V end was cut by 5 bases, the J end by 6 bases, with 13 bases between. The CDR3 has 13 residues. CDR1 and CDR2 from the germline V gene are SEHNR and FQNEAQ (reference sequence). CDR3 sequence reads: CASSHMGDSEAFF. The CDR3 DNA sequence: TGTGCCAGCAGCCACATGGGGGACTCTGAAGCTTTCTTT.

This sequence joins TRBV6-5 and TRBJ2-5; 9 bases agree with TRBD2. With V trimmed by 6 bases and J by 0 bases, 5 bases remained unmatched. The germline V gene has CDR1 MNHEY and CDR2 SVGAGI. CDR3 length: 15 amino acids. CDR3 DNA sequence: TGTGCCAGCAGCCCGCTAGCGGGATACCAAGAGACCCAGTACTTC. This sequence encodes CASSPLAGYQETQYF.

V gene TRBV7-9 combines with J gene TRBJ2-7; possibly TRBD1 or TRBD2 for D (6 bases each). The CDR3 contains 14 residues. Trimming removed 1 base at V and 2 bases at J, with 9 bases between. CDR1 and CDR2 from the germline V gene are SEHNR and FQNEAQ (reference sequence). CDR3 residues: CASSLVGGTYEQYF. The CDR3 DNA reads as TGTGCCAGCAGCTTAGTAGGGGGGACCTACGAGCAGTACTTC.

The CDR3 protein is CSASRRDGENTGELFF. The CDR3 DNA reads as TGCAGTGCTAGTCGCCGGGACGGGGAGAACACCGGGGAGCTGTTTTTT. V and J are TRBV20-1 and TRBJ2-2, with D perhaps matching TRBD1 or TRBD2 (5 bases each). The CDR3 sequence is 16 residues long. V lost 3 bases and J lost 1, with 15 bases in between. Germline-derived CDR1 and CDR2 are DFQATT and SNEGSKA (reference sequence).